The T cell receptor (beta chain) under discussion was sequenced for a study of cytomegalovirus exposure and HLA in healthy donors. PCR employed 60 Vbeta and 13 Jbeta primers. TCRdb keeps only in-frame clones here, not all; method: immunoSEQ multiplex PCR. The data hold 140,000 to 150,000 clones, with roughly 62% observed a single time. Germline CDR1 is SGDLS and CDR2 is YYNGEE. The trim removed 3 bases at V and 6 bases at J, leaving 11 bases unmatched. This CDR3 has 16 amino acids. This clonotype was sampled from a man in his 60s in good health and CMV-seronegative. The chain uses TRBV9 and TRBJ2-1; the match to TRBD2 covers 8 bases. Material for sequencing was PBMCs. The DNA of the CDR3 is TGTGCCAGCAGCGCCAGTCTCGCGGGAGGACTCAATGAGCAGTTCTTC. Translating it yields CASSASLAGGLNEQFF.